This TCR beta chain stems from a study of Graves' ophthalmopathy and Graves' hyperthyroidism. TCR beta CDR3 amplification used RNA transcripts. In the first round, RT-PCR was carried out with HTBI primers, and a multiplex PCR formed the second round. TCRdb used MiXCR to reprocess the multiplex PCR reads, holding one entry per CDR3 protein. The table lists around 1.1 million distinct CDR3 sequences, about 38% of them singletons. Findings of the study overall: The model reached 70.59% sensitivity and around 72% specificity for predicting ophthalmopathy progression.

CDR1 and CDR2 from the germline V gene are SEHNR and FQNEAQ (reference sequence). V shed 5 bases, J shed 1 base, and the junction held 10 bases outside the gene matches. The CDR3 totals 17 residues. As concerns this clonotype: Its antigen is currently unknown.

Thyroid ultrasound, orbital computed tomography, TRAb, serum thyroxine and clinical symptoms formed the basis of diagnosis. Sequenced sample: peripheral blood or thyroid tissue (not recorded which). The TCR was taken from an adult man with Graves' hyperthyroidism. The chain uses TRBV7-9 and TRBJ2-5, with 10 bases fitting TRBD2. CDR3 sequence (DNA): TGTGCCAGCAGCCTCTTAGGTCTAGCGGGAGCCCAAGAGACCCAGTACTTC. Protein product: CASSLLGLAGAQETQYF.